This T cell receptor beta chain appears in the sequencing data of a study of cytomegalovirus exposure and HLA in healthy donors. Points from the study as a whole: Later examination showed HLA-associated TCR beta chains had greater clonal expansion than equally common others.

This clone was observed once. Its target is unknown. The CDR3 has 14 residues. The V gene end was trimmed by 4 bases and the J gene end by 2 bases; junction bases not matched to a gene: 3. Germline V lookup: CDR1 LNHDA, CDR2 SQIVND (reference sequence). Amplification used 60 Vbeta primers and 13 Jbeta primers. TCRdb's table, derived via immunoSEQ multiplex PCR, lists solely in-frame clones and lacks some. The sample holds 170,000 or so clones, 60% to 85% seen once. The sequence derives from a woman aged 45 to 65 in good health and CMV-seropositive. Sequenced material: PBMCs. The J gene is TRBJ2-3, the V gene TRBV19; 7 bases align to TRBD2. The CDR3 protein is CASSSGGNTDTQYF. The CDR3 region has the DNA TGTGCCAGTAGTAGCGGGGGAAACACAGATACGCAGTATTTT.